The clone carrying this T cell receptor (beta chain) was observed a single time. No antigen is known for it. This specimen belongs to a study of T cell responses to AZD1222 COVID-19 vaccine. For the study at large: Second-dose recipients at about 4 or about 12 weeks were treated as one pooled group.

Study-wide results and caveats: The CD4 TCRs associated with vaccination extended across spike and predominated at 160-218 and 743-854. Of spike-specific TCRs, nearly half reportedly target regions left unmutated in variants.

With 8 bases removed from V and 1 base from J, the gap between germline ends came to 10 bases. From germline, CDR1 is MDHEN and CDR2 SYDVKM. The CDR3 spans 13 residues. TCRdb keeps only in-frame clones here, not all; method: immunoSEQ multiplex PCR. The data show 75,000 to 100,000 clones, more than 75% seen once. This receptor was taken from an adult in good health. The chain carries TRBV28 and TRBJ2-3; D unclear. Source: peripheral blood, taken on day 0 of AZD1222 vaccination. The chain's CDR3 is CASRPLGTDTQYF. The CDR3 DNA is TGTGCCAGCCGGCCTTTGGGCACAGATACGCAGTATTTT.